This TCR beta chain was observed in a study of patients and donors after allogeneic stem cell transplantation. TCRdb re-analysed the RT-PCR reads in MiXCR, keeping a single row per CDR3 protein. Of roughly 200,000 distinct CDR3 sequences listed, around 41% are singletons. V was cut by 5 bases and J by 6 bases, with 14 bases left in between. The length of the CDR3 is 13 residues. CDR1 and CDR2 from the germline V gene are SEHNR and FQNEAQ (reference sequence). The sequenced material came from blood, either unsorted or a sorted T cell fraction (not recorded which). The clonotype comes from a human donor who was either an allogeneic HSCT recipient or a stem cell or donor lymphocyte infusion donor (not recorded which). It is not recorded whose cells these are; they may come from a transplant donor. The rearrangement uses TRBV7-9 and TRBJ2-7; possibly TRBD1 or TRBD2 for D (5 bases each). CDR3 amino acids: CASSLGAQGEQYF. CDR3 bases: TGTGCCAGCAGCCTCGGGGCCCAAGGCGAGCAGTACTTC.